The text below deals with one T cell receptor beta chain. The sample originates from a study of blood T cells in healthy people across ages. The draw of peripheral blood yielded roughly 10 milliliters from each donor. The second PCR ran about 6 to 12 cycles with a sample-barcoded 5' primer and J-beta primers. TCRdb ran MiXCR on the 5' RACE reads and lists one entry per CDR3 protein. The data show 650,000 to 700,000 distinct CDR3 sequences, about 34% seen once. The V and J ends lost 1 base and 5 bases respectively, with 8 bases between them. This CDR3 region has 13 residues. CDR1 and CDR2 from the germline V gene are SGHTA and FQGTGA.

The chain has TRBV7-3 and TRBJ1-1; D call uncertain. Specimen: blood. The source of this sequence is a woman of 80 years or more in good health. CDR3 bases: TGTGCCAGCAGCTTAAGGGGTTGGACTGAAGCTTTCTTT. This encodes CASSLRGWTEAFF.